The rows below give T cell receptor beta chains drawn from one sample of a study of graft-versus-host responses after intestinal transplantation. The antigens for these receptors are not known. Profiled with immunoSEQ multiplex PCR; TCRdb holds only in-frame clones, not every one. This sample has approximately 75,000 clones, with approximately 94% found just once. The source material was unstimulated CD8+ T cells sorted from spleen or lymph node cells, sampled before intestinal transplant. Source of these receptors: a human donor who received an intestinal transplant. Each CDR3 is given with its conserved first and last residue. Fields, in order: V gene, J gene, CDR3 protein.

TRBV7-9	TRBJ1-6	CASSKDGQGYSPLHF
TRBV5-1	TRBJ2-7	CASSPTPGQGIYEQYF
TRBV6-5	TRBJ2-7	CASRSSGGRPYEQYF
TRBV7-9	TRBJ2-5	CASSYTGQEETQYF
TRBV4-1	TRBJ2-5	CASSHTPGRQETQYF
TRBV18	TRBJ2-7	CASSHRLAGSYEQYF
TRBV4-1	TRBJ2-3	CASSFDPSGSTDTQYF
TRBV4-1	TRBJ1-5	CASSQVGQGIDQPQHF
TRBV2	TRBJ2-1	CASSTVRDRAGNEQFF
TRBV4-2	TRBJ1-2	CASSQDFQMGYGYTF
TRBV11-2	TRBJ2-3	CASSLVPGEDSADTQYF
TRBV6-5	TRBJ1-2	CASSREPGTNYGYTF
TRBV29-1	TRBJ2-1	CSVGLATYNEQFF
TRBV15	TRBJ2-7	CATSKSGRTDLEQYF
TRBV9	TRBJ2-3	CASSVGGLVEDTQYF
TRBV30	TRBJ2-7	CAWSEQGGEQYF
TRBV27	TRBJ2-3	CASSSGGQGHSTDTQYF
TRBV14	TRBJ2-1	CASRGFPYNEQFF
TRBV13	TRBJ2-7	CASSLPGNEQYF
TRBV30	TRBJ2-1	CAWTTPLNVGTSGRVASEQFF
TRBV28	NA	CASSLDRLSYEQYF
TRBV7-9	TRBJ2-7	CASSLVTGGAPYEQYF
TRBV28	TRBJ1-1	CASSLRQGREAFF
TRBV19	TRBJ2-1	CASSIGEDYNEQFF
TRBV6-9	TRBJ2-7	CASSYWQGSYEQYF
TRBV19	TRBJ2-7	CASGWAGTGIYEQYF
TRBV7-3	TRBJ2-3	CASSYHSGRDLDTQYF
TRBV2	TRBJ1-2	CASSEPNGGGGNYGYTF